These 17 T cell receptor beta chains were all obtained from the same sample, sequenced in a study of cytomegalovirus exposure and HLA in healthy donors. It was with 60 Vbeta and 13 Jbeta primers that the PCR ran. Assay: immunoSEQ multiplex PCR; the TCRdb copy retains only in-frame clones and omits some. The sample carries about 71,000 clones, less than 85% recorded once. Sequenced sample: PBMCs. The receptors come from a woman aged 50 to 65 in good health and CMV-seropositive.

The rearrangement joins TRBV28 to TRBJ2-1; possible D gene TRBD2, 7 bases. The CDR3 has 16 amino acids. CDR1 is MDHEN, CDR2 SYDVKM, per germline. V was pared by 5 bases and J by 9 bases, with 23 bases between. The CDR3 sequence: CASSGHREGARFEQFF. DNA of the CDR3: TGTGCCAGCAGTGGCCACAGGGAGGGCGCGCGTTTTGAGCAGTTCTTC.

This clone has just a few counts. The J gene is TRBJ2-7, the V gene TRBV4-3; 8 bases line up with TRBD1. The CDR3 runs to 17 residues. Germline V gene lookup returns CDR1 LGHNA and CDR2 YSLEER. Losses at the gene ends were 2 bases for V and 3 bases for J; bases not matched to a gene: 12. The CDR3 here is CASSQTRADRGFYEQYF. CDR3 coding DNA: TGCGCCAGCAGCCAAACGCGCGCCGACAGGGGATTCTACGAGCAGTACTTC.

The chain recombines TRBV5-4 with TRBJ2-1; TRBD1 agrees at 10 bases. Germline values: CDR1 SGHNT, CDR2 YYREEE (reference sequence). V lost 3 bases and J lost 7; bases outside the gene matches: 7. This CDR3 contains 15 residues. The CDR3 coding sequence is TGTGCCAGCAGCTCCGGGACAGGGGCGCAGAATGAGCAGTTCTTC. Residues: CASSSGTGAQNEQFF.

The chain joins TRBV2 to TRBJ1-1; possible D gene TRBD1, 5 bases. Trimming took 7 bases from V and 3 from J, leaving 9 bases between them. Germline lookup yields CDR1 SNHLY and CDR2 FYNNEI. This CDR3 is built from 12 residues. The CDR3 nucleotides are TGTGCCAGCATTGGGGGGTACACTGAAGCTTTCTTT. This translates into CASIGGYTEAFF. The variable domain in full, completed from reference TRBV2 and TRBJ1-1, reads EPEVTQTPSHQVTQMGQEVILRCVPISNHLYFYWYRQILGQKVEFLVSFYNNEISEKSEIFDDQFSVERPDGSNFTLKIRSTKLEDSAMYFCASIGGYTEAFFGQGTRLTVV.

The rearrangement uses TRBV27 and TRBJ2-7; tentatively, D is TRBD1 (6 bases). Germline CDR1 reads MNHEY; CDR2 reads SMNVEV (reference sequence). Deletions cut 2 bases from V and 2 bases from J, with 16 bases between. This CDR3 spans 16 amino acids. The DNA for the CDR3 is TGTGCCAGCAGTTTAATGGGTGTGGGGACAACCTACGAGCAGTACTTC. It specifies CASSLMGVGTTYEQYF.

The chain uses TRBV6-6 and TRBJ1-1; D unresolved. The CDR3 totals 13 residues. Germline CDR1 MNHNY, CDR2 SVGAGI (reference sequence). V lost 8 bases to trimming and J lost 1 base, with 11 bases between them. The chain's CDR3 is CASGEFENTEAFF. The CDR3 region has the DNA TGTGCCAGCGGGGAGTTCGAGAACACTGAAGCTTTCTTT.

A remark on this clone: The sample carries other DNA sequences with the same CDR3. The chain uses TRBV27 and TRBJ1-4, with unresolved D. Germline CDR1 MNHEY, CDR2 SMNVEV (reference sequence). The CDR3 loop spans 13 amino acids. Trimming took off 5 bases at V and 6 bases at J, with 10 bases between the two ends. The CDR3 loop is CASSLQRDEKLFF. CDR3 DNA: TGTGCCAGCAGTCTACAGAGGGATGAAAAACTGTTTTTT. Full variable domain (rest looked up from reference TRBV27 and TRBJ1-4): EAQVTQNPRYLITVTGKKLTVTCSQNMNHEYMSWYRQDPGLGLRQIYYSMNVEVTDKGDVPEGYKVSRKEKRNFPLILESPSPNQTSLYFCASSLQRDEKLFFGSGTQLSVL.

The rearrangement joins TRBV6-1 to TRBJ2-5, with TRBD1 matching over 8 bases. CDR3 size: 13 residues. V was clipped by 4 bases and J by 5 bases; unmatched bases: 3. The germline V gene has CDR1 MNHNS and CDR2 SASEGT. CDR3 coding DNA: TGTGCCAGCAGTGGAACAGGGGGGGAGACCCAGTACTTC. This codes for CASSGTGGETQYF.

There are a few counts of this clone. The rearrangement joins TRBV7-7 to TRBJ2-3; 11 bases map to TRBD2. The ends lost 5 bases at V and 1 base at J; junction bases unmatched: 2. The CDR3 is 15 amino acids. Germline CDR1 SSHAT, CDR2 FNYEAQ (reference sequence). The CDR3 DNA is TGTGCCAGCAGCGAGGGACTAGCGGGCACAGATACGCAGTATTTT. Encoded protein: CASSEGLAGTDTQYF.

Here the CDR3 reads CASSVSGWGTEAFF. The DNA of the CDR3 is TGTGCCAGCAGTGTGTCGGGGTGGGGAACTGAAGCTTTCTTT. This chain joins TRBV6-1 and TRBJ1-1; D ambiguous. The CDR3 consists of 14 residues. Germline V gene sequence: CDR1 MNHNS, CDR2 SASEGT. Trimming cost V 4 bases and J 5 bases, with 14 bases left between them.

CDR3 nucleotide sequence: TGTGCCTGGAATCTGGGGACAGGAATTTTTGGCCAGCCCCAGCATTTT. As protein: CAWNLGTGIFGQPQHF. The rearrangement joins TRBV30 to TRBJ1-5; TRBD1 matches at 8 bases. J gave up 7 bases and V 4 bases, and 15 bases lay outside the gene matches. The CDR3 length is 16 residues. In germline, CDR1 is GTSNPN, CDR2 SVGIG (reference sequence).

This chain connects TRBV2 to TRBJ2-1, with D unclear. This CDR3 is 13 amino acids long. Trimming took off 4 bases at V and 4 bases at J, with 8 bases between the two ends. Germline V gives CDR1 SNHLY, CDR2 FYNNEI. The CDR3: CASSVNSYNEQFF. The CDR3 nucleotides are TGTGCCAGCAGTGTAAACAGTTACAATGAGCAGTTCTTC.

The chain combines TRBV6-5 with TRBJ1-4, with 7 bases identical to TRBD1. The CDR3 length is 14 residues. The V gene's germline CDR1 is MNHEY and CDR2 SVGAGI. V was clipped by 6 bases and J by 5 bases; unmatched bases: 6. DNA of the CDR3: TGTGCCAGCAGGGAAACAGGGGTAAATGAAAAACTGTTTTTT. Its translation: CASRETGVNEKLFF.

The chain couples TRBV9 to TRBJ2-3; TRBD1 agrees at 9 bases. V gave up 4 bases and J gave up 5 bases; unmatched junction bases: 8. The germline V gene has CDR1 SGDLS and CDR2 YYNGEE. CDR3 length: 15 residues. CDR3 DNA sequence: TGTGCCAGCAGCCCACGGACAGGGGACGGAGATACGCAGTATTTT. It translates to CASSPRTGDGDTQYF.

The rearrangement uses TRBV28 and TRBJ1-2; a possible D gene is TRBD1 (6 bases). Germline V lookup: CDR1 MDHEN, CDR2 SYDVKM. The CDR3 has 13 amino acids. Between the trimmed V and J ends, which lost 2 bases and 8 bases, there was a span of 12 bases. The CDR3 reads CASSLPGAWGYTF. The CDR3 DNA reads TGTGCCAGCAGTTTACCAGGGGCATGGGGCTACACCTTC.

The chain carries TRBV7-8 and TRBJ1-5; 7 nucleotides match TRBD1. CDR1 SGHVS and CDR2 FQNEAQ come from the germline V gene. Trimming took 1 base from V and 2 from J; bases not matched to a gene: 5. The CDR3 sequence is 16 residues long. The chain's CDR3 is CASSLEGQRGNQPQHF. CDR3 in DNA: TGTGCCAGCAGCTTAGAGGGACAGAGGGGCAATCAGCCCCAGCATTTT. The full variable domain, rest sourced from reference TRBV7-8 and TRBJ1-5, is GAGVSQSPRYKVAKRGQDVALRCDPISGHVSLFWYQQALGQGPEFLTYFQNEAQLDKSGLPSDRFFAERPEGSVSTLKIQRTQQEDSAVYLCASSLEGQRGNQPQHFGDGTRLSIL.

This clone was counted between two and nine times. The V and J genes are TRBV7-2 and TRBJ2-5; D is perhaps TRBD1 (5 bases). The CDR3 length is 16 residues. Per germline, CDR1 SGHTA and CDR2 FQGNSA. The germline V and J ends were trimmed by 1 base and 1 base, with 13 bases remaining between them. CDR3 sequence: CASSLVSGQPQETQYF. Written as DNA, the CDR3 is TGTGCCAGCAGCTTAGTTTCCGGACAACCCCAAGAGACCCAGTACTTC.